This T cell receptor beta chain is drawn from a study of cytomegalovirus exposure and HLA in healthy donors. The study, taken as a whole, reports: In a later analysis, TCR beta V- and J-gene trimming was associated with a missense DCLRE1C variant. Some public TCRs appeared in many individuals, while most sequences were rare.

The PCR ran on 60 Vbeta and 13 Jbeta primers. Repertoires were generated with immunoSEQ multiplex PCR, while TCRdb's copy carries only in-frame clones and drops some. The sample holds about 130,000 clones, around 80% seen once. In the case of this clone: Its matching antigen is unknown.

V shed 2 bases and J 4 bases; nucleotides not matched to a gene: 1. This CDR3 comprises 15 residues. The V gene's germline CDR1 is SGHNT and CDR2 YENEEA. V and J are TRBV11-3 and TRBJ2-3; 12 nucleotides line up with TRBD2. Source material: PBMCs. The TCR originated in a woman in her thirties or forties in good health and CMV-seronegative. The chain's CDR3 is CASSLLAGGADTQYF. The CDR3 DNA is TGTGCCAGCAGCTTACTAGCGGGAGGGGCAGATACGCAGTATTTT.